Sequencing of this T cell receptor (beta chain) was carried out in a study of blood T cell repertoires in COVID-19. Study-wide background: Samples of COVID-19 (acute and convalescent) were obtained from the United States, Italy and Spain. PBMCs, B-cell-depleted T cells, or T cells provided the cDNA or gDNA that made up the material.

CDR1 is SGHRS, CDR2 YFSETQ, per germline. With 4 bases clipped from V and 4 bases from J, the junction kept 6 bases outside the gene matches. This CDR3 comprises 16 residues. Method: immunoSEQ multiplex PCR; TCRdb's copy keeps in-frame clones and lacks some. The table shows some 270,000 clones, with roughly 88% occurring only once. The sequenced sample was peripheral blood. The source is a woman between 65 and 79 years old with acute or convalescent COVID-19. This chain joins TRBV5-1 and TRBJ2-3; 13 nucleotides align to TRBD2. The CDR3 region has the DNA TGCGCCAGCAGCCTCGGGACTAGCGGGGCATCAGATACGCAGTATTTT. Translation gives CASSLGTSGASDTQYF.